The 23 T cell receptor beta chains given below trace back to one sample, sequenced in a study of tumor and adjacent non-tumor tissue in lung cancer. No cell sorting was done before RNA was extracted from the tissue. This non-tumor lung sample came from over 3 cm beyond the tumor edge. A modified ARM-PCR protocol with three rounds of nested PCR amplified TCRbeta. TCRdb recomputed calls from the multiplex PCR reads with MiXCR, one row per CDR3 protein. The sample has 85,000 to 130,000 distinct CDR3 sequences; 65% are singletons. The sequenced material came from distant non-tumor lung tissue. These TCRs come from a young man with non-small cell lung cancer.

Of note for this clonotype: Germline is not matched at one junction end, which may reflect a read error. Here the CDR3 reads CNALFPPSKQYF. The CDR3, as DNA: TGCAATGCTCTCTTTCCACCCTCCAAGCAGTACTTC. V usage is TRBV20-1 and J usage is TRBJ2-7; D call uncertain. The CDR3 runs to 12 residues. Germline loops: CDR1 DFQATT, CDR2 SNEGSKA (reference sequence).

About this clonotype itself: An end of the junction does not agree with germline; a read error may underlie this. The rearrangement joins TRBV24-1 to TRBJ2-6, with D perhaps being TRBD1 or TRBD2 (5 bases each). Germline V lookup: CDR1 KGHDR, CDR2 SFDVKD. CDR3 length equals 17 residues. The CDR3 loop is CATGTETIISRASVLTF. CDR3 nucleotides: TGTGCCACTGGGACGGAGACTATCATCTCTAGGGCCAGCGTCCTGACTTTC.

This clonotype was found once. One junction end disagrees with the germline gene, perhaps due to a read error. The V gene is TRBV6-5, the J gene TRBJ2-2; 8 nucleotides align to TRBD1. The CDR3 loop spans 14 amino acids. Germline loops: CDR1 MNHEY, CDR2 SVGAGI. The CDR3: CVSRATGDTEELFF. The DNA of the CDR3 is TGTGTCAGCAGAGCGACAGGGGATACCGAGGAGCTGTTTTTT.

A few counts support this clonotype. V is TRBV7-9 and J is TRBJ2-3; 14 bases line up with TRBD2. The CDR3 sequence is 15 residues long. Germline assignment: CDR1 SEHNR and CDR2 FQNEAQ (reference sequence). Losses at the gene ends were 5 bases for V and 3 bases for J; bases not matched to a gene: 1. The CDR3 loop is CASSRTSGRTDTQYF. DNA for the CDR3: TGTGCCAGCAGCCGGACTAGCGGGAGGACAGATACGCAGTATTTT.

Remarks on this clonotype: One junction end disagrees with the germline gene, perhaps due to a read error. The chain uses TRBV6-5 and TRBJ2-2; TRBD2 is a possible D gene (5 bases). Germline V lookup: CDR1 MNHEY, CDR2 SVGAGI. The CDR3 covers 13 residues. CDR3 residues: CTSSYYISEELFF. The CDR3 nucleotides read TGTACCAGCAGTTACTACATTAGCGAGGAGCTGTTTTTT.

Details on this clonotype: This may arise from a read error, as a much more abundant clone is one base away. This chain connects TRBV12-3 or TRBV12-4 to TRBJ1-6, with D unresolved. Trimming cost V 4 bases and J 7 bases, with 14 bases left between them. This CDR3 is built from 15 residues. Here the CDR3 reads CASSSTRVANSPLHF. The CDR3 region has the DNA TGTGCCAGCAGTTCGACCCGGGTGGCGAATTCACCCCTCCACTTT.

CDR3 residues: CESGDRTLDQPQHF. The CDR3 DNA is TGTGAGAGCGGGGACAGGACCCTGGATCAGCCCCAGCATTTT. The chain links TRBV6-2 or TRBV6-3 to TRBJ1-5; TRBD1 agrees at 8 bases. The CDR3 loop spans 14 amino acids. The germline V gene has CDR1 MNHEY and CDR2 SVGEGT.

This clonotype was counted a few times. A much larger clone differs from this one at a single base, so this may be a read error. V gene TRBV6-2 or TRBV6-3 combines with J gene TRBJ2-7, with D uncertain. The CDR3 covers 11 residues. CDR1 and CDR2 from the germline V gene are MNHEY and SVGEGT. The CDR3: CVSSYYHEQYF. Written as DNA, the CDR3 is TGTGTCAGCAGTTACTACCACGAGCAGTACTTC.

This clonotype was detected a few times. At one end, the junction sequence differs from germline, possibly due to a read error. The CDR3 DNA reads as TGTGCCAGTAGTTTTAAGGGGCCCGGGGCCAACGTCCTGACTTTC. This translates into CASSFKGPGANVLTF. The J gene is TRBJ2-6, the V gene TRBV6-2 or TRBV6-3; tentatively, D is TRBD1 (5 bases). Germline assignment: CDR1 MNHEY and CDR2 SVGEGT. CDR3 length: 15 residues.

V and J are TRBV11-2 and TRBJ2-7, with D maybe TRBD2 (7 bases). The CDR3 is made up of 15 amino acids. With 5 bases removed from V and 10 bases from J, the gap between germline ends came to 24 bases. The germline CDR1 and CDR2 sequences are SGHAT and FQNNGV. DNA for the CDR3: TGTGCCAGCAGCCTGAGTGGGGGGCTAGCGGTTGAACAGTACTTC. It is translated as CASSLSGGLAVEQYF.

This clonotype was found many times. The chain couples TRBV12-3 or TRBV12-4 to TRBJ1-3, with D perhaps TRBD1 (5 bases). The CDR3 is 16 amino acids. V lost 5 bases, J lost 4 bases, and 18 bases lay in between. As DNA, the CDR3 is TGTGCCAGCAGTCCGGCGGGCGGGGGTGCGGGAAACACCATATATTTT. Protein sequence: CASSPAGGGAGNTIYF.

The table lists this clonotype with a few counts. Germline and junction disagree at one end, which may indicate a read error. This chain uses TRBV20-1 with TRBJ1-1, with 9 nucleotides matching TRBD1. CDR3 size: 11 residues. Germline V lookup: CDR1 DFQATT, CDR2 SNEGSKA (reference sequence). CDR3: CSGRDGTGAFF. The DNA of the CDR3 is TGCAGTGGTAGAGATGGGACAGGGGCTTTCTTT.

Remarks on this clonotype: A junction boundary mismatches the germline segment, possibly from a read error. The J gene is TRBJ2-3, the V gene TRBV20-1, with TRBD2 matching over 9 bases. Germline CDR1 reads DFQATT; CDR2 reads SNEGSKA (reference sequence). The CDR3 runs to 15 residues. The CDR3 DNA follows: TGCAGTGCTAGACAAAGTGTGGGACTAGCAAGTACGCAGTGTTTT. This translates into CSARQSVGLASTQCF.

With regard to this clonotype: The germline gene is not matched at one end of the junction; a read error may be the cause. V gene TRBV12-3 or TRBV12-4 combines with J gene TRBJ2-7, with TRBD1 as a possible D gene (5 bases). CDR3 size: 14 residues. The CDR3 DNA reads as TGTGTCAGCAGTCCCCTGCCACAGGACCACGAGCAGTACTTC. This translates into CVSSPLPQDHEQYF.

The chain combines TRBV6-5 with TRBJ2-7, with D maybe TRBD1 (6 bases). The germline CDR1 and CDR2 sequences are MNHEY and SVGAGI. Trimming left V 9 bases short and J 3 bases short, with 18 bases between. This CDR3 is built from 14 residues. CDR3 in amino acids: CASAEDRSSYEQYF. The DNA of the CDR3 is TGTGCCAGTGCTGAGGACAGAAGCAGCTACGAGCAGTACTTC.

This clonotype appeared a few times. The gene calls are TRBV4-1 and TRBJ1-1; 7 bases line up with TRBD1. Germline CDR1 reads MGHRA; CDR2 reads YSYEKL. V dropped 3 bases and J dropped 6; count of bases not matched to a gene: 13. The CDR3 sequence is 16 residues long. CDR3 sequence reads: CASSHDRARYSPEAFF. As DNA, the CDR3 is TGCGCCAGCAGCCACGACAGGGCCAGATATTCCCCTGAAGCTTTCTTT.

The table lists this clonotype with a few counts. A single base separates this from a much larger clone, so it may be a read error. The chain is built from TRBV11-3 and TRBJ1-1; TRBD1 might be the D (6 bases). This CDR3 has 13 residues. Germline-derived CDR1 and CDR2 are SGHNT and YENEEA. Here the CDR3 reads CAGSSPGDTGAFF. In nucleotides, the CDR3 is TGTGCCGGCAGCTCTCCAGGGGACACTGGAGCTTTCTTT.

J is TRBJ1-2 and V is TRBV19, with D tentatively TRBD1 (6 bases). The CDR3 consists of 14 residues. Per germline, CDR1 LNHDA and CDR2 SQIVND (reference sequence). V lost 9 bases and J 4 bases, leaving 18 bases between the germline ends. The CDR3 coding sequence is TGTGCCAGCAACCCGGGGGCAGGGACCTATGGCTACACCTTC. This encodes CASNPGAGTYGYTF.

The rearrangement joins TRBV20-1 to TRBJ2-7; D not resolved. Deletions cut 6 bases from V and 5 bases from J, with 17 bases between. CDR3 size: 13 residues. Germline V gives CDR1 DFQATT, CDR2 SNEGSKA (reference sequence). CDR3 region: CSAGSLTWDEQYF. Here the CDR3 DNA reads TGCAGTGCCGGGTCGCTAACTTGGGACGAGCAGTACTTC.

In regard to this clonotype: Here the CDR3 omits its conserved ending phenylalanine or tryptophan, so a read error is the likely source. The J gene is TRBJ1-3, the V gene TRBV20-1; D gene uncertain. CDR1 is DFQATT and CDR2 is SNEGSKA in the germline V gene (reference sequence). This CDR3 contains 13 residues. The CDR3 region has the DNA TGCACTGCTAAGCAACAGTCTGAAAACACCATATATTTG. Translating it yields CTAKQQSENTIYL.

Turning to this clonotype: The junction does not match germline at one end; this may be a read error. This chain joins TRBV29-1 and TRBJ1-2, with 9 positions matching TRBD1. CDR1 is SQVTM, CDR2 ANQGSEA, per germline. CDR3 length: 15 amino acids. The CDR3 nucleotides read TGCAGCGTTGACGGTCCGGGACAGGGAGCCCATGGCTATATCTTC. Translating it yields CSVDGPGQGAHGYIF.

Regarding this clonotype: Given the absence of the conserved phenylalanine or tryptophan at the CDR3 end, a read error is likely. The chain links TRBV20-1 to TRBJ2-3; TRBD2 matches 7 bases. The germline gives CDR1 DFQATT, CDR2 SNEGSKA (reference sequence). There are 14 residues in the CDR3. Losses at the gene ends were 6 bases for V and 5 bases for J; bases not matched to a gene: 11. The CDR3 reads CSAICGLVLDTQYS. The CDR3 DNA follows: TGCAGTGCGATATGCGGACTAGTTCTAGATACGCAGTATTCT.

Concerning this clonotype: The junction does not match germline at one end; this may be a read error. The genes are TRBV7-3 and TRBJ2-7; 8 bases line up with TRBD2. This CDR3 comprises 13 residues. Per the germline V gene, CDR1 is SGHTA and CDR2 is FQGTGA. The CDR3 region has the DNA TGTGCCAGCAGCTTAGCGGGGGGCTACGGGCAGTACTTC. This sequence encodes CASSLAGGYGQYF.